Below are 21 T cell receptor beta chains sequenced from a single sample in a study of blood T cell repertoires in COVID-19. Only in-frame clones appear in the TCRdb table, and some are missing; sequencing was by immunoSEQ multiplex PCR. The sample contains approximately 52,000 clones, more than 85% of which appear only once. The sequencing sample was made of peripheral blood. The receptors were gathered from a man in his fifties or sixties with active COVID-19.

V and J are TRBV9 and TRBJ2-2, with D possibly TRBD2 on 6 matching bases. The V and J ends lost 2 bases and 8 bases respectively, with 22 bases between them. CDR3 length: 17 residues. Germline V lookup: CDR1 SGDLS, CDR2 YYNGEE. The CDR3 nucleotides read TGTGCCAGCAGCGTGAGTTTCCAGCGGGTAGTTATTGGGGAGCTGTTTTTT. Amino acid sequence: CASSVSFQRVVIGELFF.

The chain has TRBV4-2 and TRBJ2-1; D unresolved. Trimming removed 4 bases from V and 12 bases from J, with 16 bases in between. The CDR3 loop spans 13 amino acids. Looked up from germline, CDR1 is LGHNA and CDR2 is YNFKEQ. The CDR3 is CASSPVENNGQFF. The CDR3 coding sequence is TGTGCCAGCAGCCCAGTGGAGAACAACGGGCAGTTCTTC.

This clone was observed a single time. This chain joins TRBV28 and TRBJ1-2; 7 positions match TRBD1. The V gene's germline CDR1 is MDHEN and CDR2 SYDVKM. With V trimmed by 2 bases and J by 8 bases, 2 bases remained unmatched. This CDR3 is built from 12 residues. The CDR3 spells CASSLRGRGYTF. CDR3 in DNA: TGTGCCAGCAGTTTAAGGGGGCGCGGCTACACCTTC.

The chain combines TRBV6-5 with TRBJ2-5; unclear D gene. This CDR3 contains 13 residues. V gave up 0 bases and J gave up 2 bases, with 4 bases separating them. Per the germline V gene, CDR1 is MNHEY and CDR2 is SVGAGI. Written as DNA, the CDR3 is TGTGCCAGCAGTTACTCTCCGCAAGAGACCCAGTACTTC. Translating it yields CASSYSPQETQYF.

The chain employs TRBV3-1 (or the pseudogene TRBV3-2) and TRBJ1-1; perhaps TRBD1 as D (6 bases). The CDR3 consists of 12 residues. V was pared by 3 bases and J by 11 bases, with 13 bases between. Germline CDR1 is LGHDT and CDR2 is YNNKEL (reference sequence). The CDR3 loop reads CASSQQGLGAFF. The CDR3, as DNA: TGTGCCAGCAGCCAGCAGGGGTTGGGGGCTTTCTTT.

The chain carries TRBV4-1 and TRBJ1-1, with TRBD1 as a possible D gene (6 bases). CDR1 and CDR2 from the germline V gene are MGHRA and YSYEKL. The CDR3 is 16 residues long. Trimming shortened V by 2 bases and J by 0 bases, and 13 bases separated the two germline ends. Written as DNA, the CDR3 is TGCGCCAGCAGCCAATATTTAGGACAGATGAACACTGAAGCTTTCTTT. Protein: CASSQYLGQMNTEAFF.

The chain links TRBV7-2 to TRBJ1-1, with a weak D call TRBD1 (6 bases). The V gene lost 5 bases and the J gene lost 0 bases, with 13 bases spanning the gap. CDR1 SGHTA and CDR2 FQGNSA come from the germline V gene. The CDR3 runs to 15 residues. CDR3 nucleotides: TGTGCCAGCAGCCGCCCTACAGGGCTGAACACTGAAGCTTTCTTT. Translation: CASSRPTGLNTEAFF. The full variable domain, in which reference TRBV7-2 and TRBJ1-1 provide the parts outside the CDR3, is GAGVSQSPSNKVTEKGKDVELRCDPISGHTALYWYRQSLGQGLEFLIYFQGNSAPDKSGLPSDRFSAERTGGSVSTLTIQRTQQEDSAVYLCASSRPTGLNTEAFFGQGTRLTVV.

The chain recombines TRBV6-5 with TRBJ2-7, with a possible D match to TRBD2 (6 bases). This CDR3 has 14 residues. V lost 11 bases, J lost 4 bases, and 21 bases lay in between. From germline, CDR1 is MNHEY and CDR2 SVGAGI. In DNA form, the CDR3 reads TGTGCCTCCGCCCGGGAGAGGGTTTGGTACGAGCAGTACTTC. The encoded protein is CASARERVWYEQYF.

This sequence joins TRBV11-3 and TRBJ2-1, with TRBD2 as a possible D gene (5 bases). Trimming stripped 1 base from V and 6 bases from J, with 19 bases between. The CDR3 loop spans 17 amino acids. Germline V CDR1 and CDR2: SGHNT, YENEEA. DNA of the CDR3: TGTGCCAGCAGCTTAGGCCGTCGGGGAGCAGCCAGCAATGAGCAGTTCTTC. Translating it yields CASSLGRRGAASNEQFF.

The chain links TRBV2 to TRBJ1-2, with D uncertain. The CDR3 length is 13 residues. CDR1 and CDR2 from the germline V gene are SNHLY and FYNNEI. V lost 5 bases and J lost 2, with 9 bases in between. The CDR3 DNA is TGTGCCAGCAGTCTGTTACAGAACTATGGCTACACCTTC. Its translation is CASSLLQNYGYTF.

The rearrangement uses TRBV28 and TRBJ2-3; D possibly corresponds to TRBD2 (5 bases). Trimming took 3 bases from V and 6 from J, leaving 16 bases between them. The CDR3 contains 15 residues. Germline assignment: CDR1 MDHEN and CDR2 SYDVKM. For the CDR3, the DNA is TGTGCCAGCAGTTTTCGCGGCCCACGAGGGGATACGCAGTATTTT. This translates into CASSFRGPRGDTQYF.

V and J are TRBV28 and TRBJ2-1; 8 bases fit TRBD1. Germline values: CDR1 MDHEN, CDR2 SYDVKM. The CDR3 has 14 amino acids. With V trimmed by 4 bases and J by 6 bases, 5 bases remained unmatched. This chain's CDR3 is CASSSGGAPNEQFF. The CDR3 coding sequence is TGTGCCAGCAGTTCAGGGGGCGCGCCCAATGAGCAGTTCTTC. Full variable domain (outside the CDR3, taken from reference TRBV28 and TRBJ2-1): DVKVTQSSRYLVKRTGEKVFLECVQDMDHENMFWYRQDPGLGLRLIYFSYDVKMKEKGDIPEGYSVSREKKERFSLILESASTNQTSMYLCASSSGGAPNEQFFGPGTRLTVL.

The CDR3 DNA reads TGTGCCAGCAGCCCCTCTGCCGGGGGCAATGAGCAGTTCTTC. Amino acid sequence: CASSPSAGGNEQFF. V gene TRBV6-4 combines with J gene TRBJ2-1; a possible D gene is TRBD2 (6 bases). Germline assignment: CDR1 MRHNA and CDR2 SNTAGT. Trimming shortened V by 6 bases and J by 6 bases, and 15 bases separated the two germline ends. The CDR3 has 14 amino acids.

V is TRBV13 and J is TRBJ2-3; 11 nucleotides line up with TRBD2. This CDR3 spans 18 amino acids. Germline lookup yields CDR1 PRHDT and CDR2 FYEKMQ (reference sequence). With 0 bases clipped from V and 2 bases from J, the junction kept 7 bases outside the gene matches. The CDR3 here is CASSLGPSGGLDTDTQYF. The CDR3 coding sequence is TGTGCCAGCAGCTTAGGGCCTAGCGGGGGGTTAGACACAGATACGCAGTATTTT.

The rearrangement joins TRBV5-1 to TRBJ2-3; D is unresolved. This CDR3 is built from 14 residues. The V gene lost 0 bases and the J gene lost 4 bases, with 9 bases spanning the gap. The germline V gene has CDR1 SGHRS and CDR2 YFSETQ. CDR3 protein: CASSLGRSSDTQYF. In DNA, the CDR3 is TGCGCCAGCAGCTTGGGTCGGAGTTCAGATACGCAGTATTTT.

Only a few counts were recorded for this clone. Here the CDR3 reads CASSQAVNYEQYF. In DNA form, the CDR3 reads TGCGCCAGCAGCCAAGCAGTCAACTACGAGCAGTACTTC. The chain has TRBV4-3 and TRBJ2-7; no clear D gene. Germline lookup yields CDR1 LGHNA and CDR2 YSLEER. V was clipped by 1 base and J by 3 bases, with 7 bases between them. The CDR3 runs 13 residues.

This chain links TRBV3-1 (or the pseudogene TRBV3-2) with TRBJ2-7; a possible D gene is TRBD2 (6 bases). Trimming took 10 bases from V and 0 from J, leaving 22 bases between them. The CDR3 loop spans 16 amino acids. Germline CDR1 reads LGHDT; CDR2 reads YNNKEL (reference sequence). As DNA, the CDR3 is TGTGCCACAGGAGGGAGAGGGCGGCAGAGCTCCTACGAGCAGTACTTC. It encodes CATGGRGRQSSYEQYF.

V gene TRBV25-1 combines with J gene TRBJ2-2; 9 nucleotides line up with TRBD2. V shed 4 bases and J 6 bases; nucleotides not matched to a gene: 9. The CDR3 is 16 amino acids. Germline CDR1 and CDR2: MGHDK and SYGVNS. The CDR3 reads CASSVPSGVHPGELFF. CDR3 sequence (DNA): TGTGCCAGCAGTGTCCCTAGCGGGGTCCATCCCGGGGAGCTGTTTTTT.

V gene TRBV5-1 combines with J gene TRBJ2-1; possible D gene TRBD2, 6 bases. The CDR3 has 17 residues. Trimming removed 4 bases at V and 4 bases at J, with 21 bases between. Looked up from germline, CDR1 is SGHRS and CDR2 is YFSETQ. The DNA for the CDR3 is TGCGCCAGCAGCGGAATGGGTCCCGGGAGAGGGTACAATGAGCAGTTCTTC. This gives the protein CASSGMGPGRGYNEQFF.

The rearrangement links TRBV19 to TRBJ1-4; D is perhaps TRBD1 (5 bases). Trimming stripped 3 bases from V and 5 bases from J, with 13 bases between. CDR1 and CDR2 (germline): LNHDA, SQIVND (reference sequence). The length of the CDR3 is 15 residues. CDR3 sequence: CASSIDRQLNEKLFF. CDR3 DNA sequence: TGTGCCAGTAGTATTGATAGACAGCTAAATGAAAAACTGTTTTTT.

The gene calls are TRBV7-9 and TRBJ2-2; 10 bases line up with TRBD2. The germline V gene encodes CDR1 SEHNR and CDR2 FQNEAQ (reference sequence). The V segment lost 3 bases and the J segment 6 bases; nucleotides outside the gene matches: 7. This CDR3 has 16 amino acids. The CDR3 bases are TGTGCCAGCAGCTTTTCCAGCGGGGGGGCACCCGGGGAGCTGTTTTTT. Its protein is CASSFSSGGAPGELFF.